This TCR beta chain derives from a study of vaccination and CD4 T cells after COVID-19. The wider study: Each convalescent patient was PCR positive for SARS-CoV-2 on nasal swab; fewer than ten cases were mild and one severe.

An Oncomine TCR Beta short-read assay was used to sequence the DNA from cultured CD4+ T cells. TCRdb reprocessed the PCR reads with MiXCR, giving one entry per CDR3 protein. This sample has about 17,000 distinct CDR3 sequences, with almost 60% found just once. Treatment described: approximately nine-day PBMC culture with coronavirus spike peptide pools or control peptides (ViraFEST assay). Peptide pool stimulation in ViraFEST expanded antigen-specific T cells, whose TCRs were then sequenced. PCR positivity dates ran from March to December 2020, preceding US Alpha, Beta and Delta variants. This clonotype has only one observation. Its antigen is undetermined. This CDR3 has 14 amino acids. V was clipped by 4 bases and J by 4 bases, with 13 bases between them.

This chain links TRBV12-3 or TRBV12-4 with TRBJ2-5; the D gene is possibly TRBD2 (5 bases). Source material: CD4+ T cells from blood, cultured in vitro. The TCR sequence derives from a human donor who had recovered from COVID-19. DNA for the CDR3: TGTGCCAGCAGTTCGCCGAGGGCACGAGAGACCCAGTACTTC. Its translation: CASSSPRARETQYF.